This TCR beta chain was observed in a study of OX40 agonist ivuxolimab in advanced cancers. Germline values: CDR1 SGHAT, CDR2 FQNNGV. V was clipped by 5 bases and J by 2 bases, with 11 bases between them. This CDR3 is 14 amino acids long. Data came from immunoSEQ multiplex PCR; TCRdb stores just in-frame clones and leaves some out. The sample lists roughly 70,000 clones, roughly 90% occurring once. This chain links TRBV11-2 with TRBJ2-3; D unclear. Sample: CD4+ or CD8+ T cells sorted from blood, taken in a trial of the OX40 agonist ivuxolimab. The source is an adult with an advanced solid tumor such as melanoma, head and neck, liver or kidney cancer. The CDR3 DNA reads TGTGCCAGCAGCCGCGGTCAGGACACAGATACGCAGTATTTT. It yields the protein CASSRGQDTDTQYF.